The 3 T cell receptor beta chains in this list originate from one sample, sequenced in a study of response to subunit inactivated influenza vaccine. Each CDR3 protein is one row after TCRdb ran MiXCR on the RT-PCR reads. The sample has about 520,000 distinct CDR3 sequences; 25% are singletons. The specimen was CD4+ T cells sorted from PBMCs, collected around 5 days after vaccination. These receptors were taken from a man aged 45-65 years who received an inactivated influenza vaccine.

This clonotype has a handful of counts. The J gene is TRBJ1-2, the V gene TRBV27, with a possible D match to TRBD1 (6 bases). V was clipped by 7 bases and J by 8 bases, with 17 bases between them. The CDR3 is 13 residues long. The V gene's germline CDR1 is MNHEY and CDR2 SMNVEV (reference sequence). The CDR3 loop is CASTGNRVGGYTF. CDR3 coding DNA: TGTGCCAGCACGGGAAACAGGGTCGGGGGCTACACCTTC.

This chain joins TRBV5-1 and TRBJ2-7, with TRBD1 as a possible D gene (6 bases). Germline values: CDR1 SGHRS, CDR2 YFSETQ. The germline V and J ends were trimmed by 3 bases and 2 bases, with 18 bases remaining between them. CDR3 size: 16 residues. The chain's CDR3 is CASSSRPDRITYEQYF. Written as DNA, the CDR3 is TGCGCCAGCAGCTCCCGACCCGACAGGATAACCTACGAGCAGTACTTC.

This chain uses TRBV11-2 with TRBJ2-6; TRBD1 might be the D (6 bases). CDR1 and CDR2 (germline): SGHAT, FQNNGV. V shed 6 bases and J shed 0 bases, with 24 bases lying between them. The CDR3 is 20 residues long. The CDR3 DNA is TGTGCCAGCAGACGGACAGCGATTCCCAACTACGGCTCTGGGGCCAACGTCCTGACTTTC. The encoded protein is CASRRTAIPNYGSGANVLTF.